The present T cell receptor (beta chain) was sequenced within a study of blood T cells in healthy people across ages. Study-level points and caveats: Naive CD4+ cell counts and diversity both ran higher in long-lived than in aged donors.

Combining a sample-barcoded 5' primer with a J-beta primer mix, a second PCR ran for 7 to 11 cycles. A single record per CDR3 protein comes from TCRdb applying MiXCR to the 5' RACE reads. The table includes about 930,000 distinct CDR3 sequences, 25% to 35% detected once. Germline-derived CDR1 and CDR2 are MNHNY and SVGAGI (reference sequence). The CDR3 consists of 13 residues. V dropped 7 bases and J dropped 5 bases, with 15 bases sitting between them. This clonotype was observed at least ten times. Its cognate antigen is unknown. These records were also assigned to another study, of T cells of mothers and their children. That source reports: Whatever RNA was extracted went entirely into cDNA synthesis, at roughly 1.4 ug per 15 ul.

The J gene is TRBJ2-7, the V gene TRBV6-6, with D perhaps matching TRBD2 (5 bases). Sequenced: blood. The receptor was isolated from a woman aged 40 to 50 in good health. CDR3 in amino acids: CASTAPVGDEQYF. CDR3 coding DNA: TGTGCCAGCACCGCCCCTGTCGGGGACGAGCAGTACTTC.